Listed here are 16 T cell receptor beta chains from one sample, sequenced in a study of blood T cell repertoires in COVID-19 (dated by TCRdb to about 2020). The library was obtained by the immunoSEQ multiplex PCR assay. Entries here come from immuneACCESS through TCRdb and include only in-frame sequences with V and J called. Some clones fail to appear in such tables; in the studies checked, an unresolved V gene covers under half of the shortfall, and the cause of the remainder is unknown. Recorded for this sample are hundreds of thousands of clones; approximately 85% of them occurred a single time. Together, the top ten hold less than 2.5% of the sample. Sequencing was done on a sample of PBMCs or T cells enriched from blood (not recorded which). The receptor set was obtained from a man in his thirties or forties who had recovered from COVID-19.

The V call is TRBV6-5, the J call TRBJ2-1; the match to TRBD2 covers 7 bases. Germline values: CDR1 MNHEY, CDR2 SVGAGI. This CDR3 has 15 amino acids. V was pared by 5 bases and J by 2 bases, with 6 bases of the junction left unmatched. The chain's CDR3 is CASSIGGGTYNEQFF. CDR3 DNA sequence: TGTGCCAGCAGTATTGGGGGGGGGACCTACAATGAGCAGTTCTTC.

V gene TRBV10-1 combines with J gene TRBJ1-1; the match to TRBD1 covers 8 bases. V lost 6 bases, J lost 4 bases, and 4 bases stayed unmatched. Germline V gene data show CDR1 as WNHNN and CDR2 as SYGVQD (reference sequence). This CDR3 comprises 13 residues. This CDR3 is CASSRGRGTEAFF. The CDR3 bases are TGCGCCAGCAGCAGGGGGCGCGGCACTGAAGCTTTCTTT.

V and J are TRBV12-5 and TRBJ2-2; a weak D match, TRBD1 (5 bases). The germline V gene encodes CDR1 LGHNT and CDR2 FRNRAP. Trimming took 3 bases from V and 1 from J, leaving 9 bases between them. The CDR3 contains 15 residues. The CDR3 loop reads CASGFVQGNTGELFF. DNA for the CDR3: TGTGCTAGTGGTTTCGTCCAGGGGAACACCGGGGAGCTGTTTTTT.

The rearrangement joins TRBV4-1 to TRBJ2-7; TRBD2 is a possible D gene (6 bases). Trimming removed 3 bases at V and 7 bases at J, with 22 bases between. Germline assignment: CDR1 MGHRA and CDR2 YSYEKL. CDR3 length: 16 residues. CDR3 nucleotides: TGCGCCAGCAGCCACCAGACTAGATCCCTAAGAGAAGAGCAGTACTTC. It yields the protein CASSHQTRSLREEQYF.

The V and J genes are TRBV24-1 and TRBJ2-5, with 11 positions matching TRBD1. CDR1 is KGHDR and CDR2 is SFDVKD in the germline V gene. The J segment lost 4 bases and the V segment lost 4 bases, leaving 4 bases of the junction unmatched. CDR3 length: 15 amino acids. In DNA, the CDR3 is TGTGCCACCAGTGACCCAGGGACAGGGGGAGAGACCCAGTACTTC. It codes for CATSDPGTGGETQYF.

The rearrangement uses TRBV2 and TRBJ2-5, with TRBD1 matching over 11 bases. The CDR3 runs 15 residues. The J segment lost 6 bases and the V segment lost 6 bases, leaving 9 bases of the junction unmatched. Germline CDR1 reads SNHLY; CDR2 reads FYNNEI. The CDR3 DNA reads TGTGCCAGCAGGGCCGGACAGGGGGCCGGGAAGACCCAGTACTTC. Encoded protein: CASRAGQGAGKTQYF.

V is TRBV15 and J is TRBJ2-5; 8 bases are a match to TRBD1. Per the germline V gene, CDR1 is LNHNV and CDR2 is YYDKDF (reference sequence). V shed 0 bases, J shed 4 bases, and the junction held 10 bases outside the gene matches. The CDR3 is 17 residues long. CDR3 residues: CATSRDLSGGLGETQYF. DNA of the CDR3: TGTGCCACCAGCAGAGACTTGTCAGGGGGCTTAGGAGAGACCCAGTACTTC.

This chain connects TRBV9 to TRBJ2-2, with D possibly being TRBD1 (5 bases). V shed 3 bases and J shed 6 bases, with 6 bases lying between them. This CDR3 region has 12 residues. Germline CDR1 reads SGDLS; CDR2 reads YYNGEE. The CDR3 reads CASSEGAGELFF. As DNA, the CDR3 is TGTGCCAGCAGCGAAGGGGCCGGGGAGCTGTTTTTT. The full variable domain, in which reference TRBV9 and TRBJ2-2 provide the parts outside the CDR3, is DSGVTQTPKHLITATGQRVTLRCSPRSGDLSVYWYQQSLDQGLQFLIQYYNGEERAKGNILERFSAQQFPDLHSELNLSSLELGDSALYFCASSEGAGELFFGEGSRLTVL.

The V call is TRBV5-8, the J call TRBJ2-1; unclear D gene. V dropped 4 bases and J dropped 15 bases, with 11 bases sitting between them. Per the germline V gene, CDR1 is SGHTS and CDR2 is YDEGEE. This CDR3 is built from 10 residues. This CDR3 is CASSHVTGFF. The CDR3 bases are TGTGCCAGCAGCCACGTGACGGGGTTCTTC.

J is TRBJ2-2 and V is TRBV7-2; D is possibly TRBD2 (5 bases). Germline CDR1 reads SGHTA; CDR2 reads FQGNSA. This CDR3 region has 16 residues. V was clipped by 0 bases and J by 2 bases, with 10 bases between them. The CDR3 DNA reads as TGTGCCAGCAGCTTAGCCCCGGGGATTAACACCGGGGAGCTGTTTTTT. Its protein product is CASSLAPGINTGELFF.

The chain employs TRBV2 and TRBJ1-6; D gene unclear. V lost 6 bases and J 7 bases, leaving 10 bases between the germline ends. The CDR3 extends over 13 amino acids. Germline CDR1 reads SNHLY; CDR2 reads FYNNEI. Here the CDR3 reads CASRDSRNSPLHF. The CDR3 nucleotides read TGTGCCAGCAGAGACTCAAGAAATTCACCCCTCCACTTT.

In this sample, this clone is medium-sized. The chain has TRBV4-3 and TRBJ1-4; 9 bases map to TRBD1. This CDR3 spans 16 amino acids. Germline V gene lookup returns CDR1 LGHNA and CDR2 YSLEER. The junction had 7 bases not matched to a gene; V was cut back by 3 bases and J by 5 bases. The CDR3 DNA follows: TGCGCCAGCAGCCACCGAATTGGGACAGGGAATGAAAAACTGTTTTTT. This gives the protein CASSHRIGTGNEKLFF.

The chain recombines TRBV10-3 with TRBJ2-2, with 8 bases matching TRBD1. Germline lookup yields CDR1 ENHRY and CDR2 SYGVKD. Losses at the gene ends were 4 bases for V and 3 bases for J; bases not matched to a gene: 4. The CDR3 totals 15 residues. This chain's CDR3 is CAISGQGLHTGELFF. The CDR3 DNA reads as TGTGCCATCAGTGGACAGGGGTTGCACACCGGGGAGCTGTTTTTT.

The J gene is TRBJ2-3, the V gene TRBV5-6, with 9 nucleotides matching TRBD1. V shed 4 bases and J 1 base; nucleotides not matched to a gene: 7. The CDR3 covers 16 residues. Germline-derived CDR1 and CDR2 are SGHDT and YYEEEE. Here the CDR3 DNA reads TGTGCCAGCAGCGTCACAGGGGGCGCTCGCACAGATACGCAGTATTTT. Encoded protein: CASSVTGGARTDTQYF.

This chain connects TRBV9 to TRBJ1-4; D is possibly TRBD1 (6 bases). Germline assignment: CDR1 SGDLS and CDR2 YYNGEE. V lost 4 bases and J lost 8, with 24 bases in between. This CDR3 region has 17 residues. The CDR3 DNA is TGTGCCAGCAGCCACCCCGTGACAGGCGGGCGATGGGAAAAACTGTTTTTT. The encoded protein is CASSHPVTGGRWEKLFF.

The genes are TRBV7-9 and TRBJ1-4; 8 nucleotides line up with TRBD1. J lost 3 bases, V lost 2 bases, and 2 bases had no gene match. This CDR3 spans 15 amino acids. Germline V gives CDR1 SEHNR, CDR2 FQNEAQ (reference sequence). CDR3 sequence reads: CASSLQGASNEKLFF. CDR3 DNA: TGTGCCAGCAGCTTACAGGGGGCATCTAATGAAAAACTGTTTTTT. Variable domain in full (rest from reference TRBV7-9 and TRBJ1-4): DTGVSQNPRHKITKRGQNVTFRCDPISEHNRLYWYRQTLGQGPEFLTYFQNEAQLEKSRLLSDRFSAERPKGSFSTLEIQRTEQGDSAMYLCASSLQGASNEKLFFGSGTQLSVL.